This TCR beta chain was sequenced during a study of cytomegalovirus exposure and HLA in healthy donors. Study information: The approximately 700 first-cohort repertoires shared a platform with the approximately 110 validation repertoires, as reported in a later analysis. Study-wide points: Later, an analysis found that TCR clusters from the first cohort tended to co-occur in the 120 validation repertoires. The study listed approximately 170 cytomegalovirus-associated TCR beta chains.

Only in-frame clones appear in the TCRdb table, and some are missing; sequencing was by immunoSEQ multiplex PCR. The data contain 150,000 to 200,000 clones, roughly 90% of them singletons. The V end lost 2 bases, the J end lost 8 bases, and 28 bases lay between the germline ends. The CDR3 loop spans 19 amino acids. CDR1 is LGHNA, CDR2 YSLEER, per germline. On this clone: Its antigen remains unidentified.

J is TRBJ2-1 and V is TRBV4-3, with D perhaps TRBD1 (6 bases). Sequencing used PBMCs. The sequence was collected from a woman aged 25 to 39 in good health and CMV-seronegative. The CDR3 DNA is TGCGCCAGCAGCCAAAATCCTGTGCAGGGGACACCGGGACCATATGAGCAGTTCTTC. This encodes CASSQNPVQGTPGPYEQFF.